These 10 T cell receptor beta chains came from one sample sequenced in a study of OX40 agonist ivuxolimab in advanced cancers. Here immunoSEQ multiplex PCR was the method, and the copy in TCRdb shows in-frame clones only, minus some. The sample holds around 76,000 clones, 87% seen once. This specimen consisted of CD4+ or CD8+ T cells sorted from blood, obtained in a trial of the OX40 agonist ivuxolimab. The source is an adult with an advanced solid tumor such as melanoma, head and neck, liver or kidney cancer.

The chain carries TRBV7-2 and TRBJ2-4, with D tentatively TRBD1 (6 bases). V gave up 4 bases and J gave up 0 bases, with 10 bases separating them. CDR1 and CDR2 (germline): SGHTA, FQGNSA. The CDR3 extends over 15 amino acids. This CDR3 reads CASSYLDRAKNIQYF. DNA of the CDR3: TGTGCCAGCAGCTACCTGGACAGAGCCAAAAACATTCAGTACTTC.

V gene TRBV7-2 combines with J gene TRBJ2-2; D remains ambiguous. The V gene lost 2 bases and the J gene lost 6 bases, with 13 bases spanning the gap. CDR1 and CDR2 (germline): SGHTA, FQGNSA. The CDR3 spans 15 residues. The CDR3 bases are TGTGCCAGCAGCTTAAACCTCCTAGGATCCGGGGAGCTGTTTTTT. It is translated as CASSLNLLGSGELFF.

The gene calls are TRBV30 and TRBJ2-2, with a tentative D call TRBD2 (5 bases). The CDR3 has 15 amino acids. The ends were cut back, 5 bases at V and 7 bases at J, with 20 bases in the middle. In germline, CDR1 is GTSNPN, CDR2 SVGIG (reference sequence). This chain's CDR3 is CAWALGVVFGGELFF. The CDR3 coding sequence is TGTGCCTGGGCCCTCGGGGTGGTTTTCGGCGGGGAGCTGTTTTTT.

The chain has TRBV28 and TRBJ2-7; D is unclear. Germline V lookup: CDR1 MDHEN, CDR2 SYDVKM. There are 11 residues in the CDR3. The V end lost 7 bases, the J end lost 3 bases, and 7 bases lay between the germline ends. Here the CDR3 reads CASTDSYEQYF. The CDR3 DNA reads TGTGCCAGCACGGATAGCTACGAGCAGTACTTC.

The rearrangement links TRBV27 to TRBJ1-2, with 8 bases lining up with TRBD1. This CDR3 region has 14 residues. The germline gives CDR1 MNHEY, CDR2 SMNVEV (reference sequence). With V trimmed by 2 bases and J by 4 bases, 3 bases remained unmatched. CDR3 region: CASSLTDRGYGYTF. In nucleotides, the CDR3 is TGTGCCAGCAGTTTAACTGACAGGGGCTATGGCTACACCTTC.

The rearrangement joins TRBV7-2 to TRBJ2-1, with 8 positions matching TRBD1. The CDR3 runs 16 residues. J was trimmed by 5 bases and V by 4 bases; bases with no gene match: 10. CDR1 is SGHTA and CDR2 is FQGNSA in the germline V gene. The CDR3 sequence: CASSYRTGKRNNEQFF. CDR3 DNA sequence: TGTGCCAGCAGCTACCGGACAGGGAAAAGGAACAATGAGCAGTTCTTC.

This chain uses TRBV15 with TRBJ2-7, with D maybe TRBD1 (6 bases). Germline-derived CDR1 and CDR2 are LNHNV and YYDKDF (reference sequence). CDR3 length: 15 amino acids. The ends were cut back, 5 bases at V and 4 bases at J, with 18 bases in the middle. In DNA form, the CDR3 reads TGTGCCACCAGCGCGTTGACAGGATCCCTATACGAGCAGTACTTC. Amino acid sequence: CATSALTGSLYEQYF.

This rearrangement joins TRBV11-2 to TRBJ2-7, with D perhaps TRBD1 (5 bases). This CDR3 is 14 amino acids long. The V and J ends lost 4 bases and 6 bases respectively, with 16 bases between them. Germline V gives CDR1 SGHAT, CDR2 FQNNGV. The CDR3 DNA is TGTGCCAGCAGCTCCCCGAAGGGGCCCAGCGAGCAGTACTTC. Its translation: CASSSPKGPSEQYF. The whole variable domain, filled in from reference TRBV11-2 and TRBJ2-7, reads EAGVAQSPRYKIIEKRQSVAFWCNPISGHATLYWYQQILGQGPKLLIQFQNNGVVDDSQLPKDRFSAERLKGVDSTLKIQPAKLEDSAVYLCASSSPKGPSEQYFGPGTRLTVT.

The J gene is TRBJ1-1, the V gene TRBV5-5, with no clear D. The CDR3 is made up of 15 amino acids. CDR1 and CDR2 from the germline V gene are SGHKS and YYEKEE (reference sequence). Trimming stripped 0 bases from V and 0 bases from J, with 9 bases between. The CDR3 loop is CASSLVVRMNTEAFF. CDR3 sequence (DNA): TGTGCCAGCAGCTTGGTTGTACGCATGAACACTGAAGCTTTCTTT.

The V and J genes are TRBV7-2 and TRBJ2-5; TRBD2 matches 9 bases. CDR1 and CDR2 from the germline V gene are SGHTA and FQGNSA. This CDR3 spans 15 amino acids. Losses at the gene ends were 5 bases for V and 4 bases for J; bases not matched to a gene: 8. The CDR3 sequence: CASSLSAGGPETQYF. The CDR3 DNA reads as TGTGCCAGCAGCCTATCAGCGGGGGGCCCAGAGACCCAGTACTTC.